This is a list of T cell receptor beta chains from one sample in a study of T-cell reconstitution after alpha-beta-depleted transplantation in children. TCRdb re-called the PCR reads with MiXCR, one entry per CDR3 protein. The sample holds around 500,000 distinct CDR3 sequences, 12% seen once. This sample comprised PBMCs from the stem cell graft donor, obtained from the stem cell graft. All receptors derive from a human donor who donated a stem cell graft to a child with combined immunodeficiency. The CDR3 runs from the conserved cysteine through the conserved F or W. Fields, in order: D gene, clone size, V gene, J gene, CDR3 DNA, CDR3 protein. D genes are given only for firm matches. Size is stated for part of the rows, as once, few or many counts, or as a class when the clone is expanded.

-	-	TRBV7-2	TRBJ2-6	TGTGCCAGCAGCTTAGGGTACGGGTTCCCTGGGGCCAACGTCCTGACTTTC	CASSLGYGFPGANVLTF
-	many	TRBV4-2	TRBJ2-3	TGTGCCAGCAGCCAAATAGGGACCCCTAGCACAGATACGCAGTATTTT	CASSQIGTPSTDTQYF
-	-	TRBV7-9	TRBJ2-3	TGTGCCAGCAGCTCCCTCAGGGATAGCACAGATACGCAGTATTTT	CASSSLRDSTDTQYF
TRBD2	many	TRBV10-3	TRBJ2-1	TGTGCCATCATGCCCACCGAAGCGGGGAGCTCCTACAATGAGCAGTTCTTC	CAIMPTEAGSSYNEQFF
TRBD2	-	TRBV30	TRBJ2-3	TGTGCCTGGAGTCGGGCGGGAGGGTCAGATACGCAGTATTTT	CAWSRAGGSDTQYF
TRBD1	many	TRBV12-3/TRBV12-4	TRBJ2-3	TGTGCCAGCAGGCGTGGACAGGACACAGATACGCAGTATTTT	CASRRGQDTDTQYF
TRBD2	few	TRBV12-3/TRBV12-4	TRBJ2-1	TGTGCCAGCGCGGGGCTAGCGGGAGACAATGAGCAGTTCTTC	CASAGLAGDNEQFF
-	-	TRBV4-3	TRBJ2-7	TGCGCCAGCAGCCCCCGCCTTAGCTCCTACGAGCAGTACTTC	CASSPRLSSYEQYF
TRBD2	many	TRBV20-1	TRBJ2-4	TGCAGTGCTAGAGGCGGGGGAAAGAGCATTCAGTACTTC	CSARGGGKSIQYF
-	-	TRBV11-2	TRBJ2-5	TGTGCCAGCAGCTCGGCCCGTGCGGAAGAGACCCAGTACTTC	CASSSARAEETQYF
TRBD2	-	TRBV10-3	TRBJ2-7	TGTGCCATCAGTGAGCCTAGCGGGGGGCTCTACGAGCAGTACTTC	CAISEPSGGLYEQYF
TRBD2	-	TRBV24-1	TRBJ2-5	TGTGCCACCGGGACTAGTTGGGGCCGAGAGACCCAGTACTTC	CATGTSWGRETQYF
TRBD1	-	TRBV6-2/TRBV6-3	TRBJ2-7	TGTGCCAGCAGAAGTGGGAGACAGGGGTTATCCGAGCAGTACTTC	CASRSGRQGLSEQYF
-	-	TRBV4-3	TRBJ2-2	TGCGCCAGCAGCCAAATAACTAGCACCGGGGAGCTGTTTTTT	CASSQITSTGELFF
TRBD2	-	TRBV12-3/TRBV12-4	TRBJ2-3	TGTGCCAGCAGCCTTGGGGGAGGGCCCACAGATACGCAGTATTTT	CASSLGGGPTDTQYF
TRBD2	many	TRBV12-3/TRBV12-4	TRBJ2-7	TGTGCCAGCAGTTTATTGACTAGCGGCGAGCAGTACTTC	CASSLLTSGEQYF
TRBD1	-	TRBV11-3	TRBJ2-5	TGTGCCAGCGGGAGACGGACAGGGCTTGAGGAGACCCAGTACTTC	CASGRRTGLEETQYF
-	few	TRBV14	TRBJ1-4	TGTGCCAGCAGCCTCCGTCGGGGCGGTGCAACTAATGAAAAACTGTTTTTT	CASSLRRGGATNEKLFF
-	-	TRBV5-1	TRBJ2-5	TGCGCCAGCAGCTTGTCGGCGTTGCCGCAAGAGACCCAGTACTTC	CASSLSALPQETQYF
TRBD1	many	TRBV25-1	TRBJ2-7	TGTGCCAGCAGTGGCGGGACAGGGATCTACGAGCAGTACTTC	CASSGGTGIYEQYF
-	many	TRBV9	TRBJ2-1	TGTGCCAGCAGCGTTTACAGGGTCCCCTACAATGAGCAGTTCTTC	CASSVYRVPYNEQFF
-	few	TRBV2	TRBJ1-4	TGTGCCAGCAGTGAACGGGGCGGTCTAGGTGAAAAACTGTTTTTT	CASSERGGLGEKLFF
-	few	TRBV7-3	TRBJ2-1	TGTGCCAGCAGCTTAATAGGAGGGTGGGGACCAAATTCCTACAATGAGCAGTTCTTC	CASSLIGGWGPNSYNEQFF
-	-	TRBV12-3/TRBV12-4	TRBJ2-4	TGTGCCAGCGCGTCCCCCCGGGAACCCAAAAACATTCAGTACTTC	CASASPREPKNIQYF
-	few	TRBV5-1	TRBJ2-7	TGCGCCAGCAGCGACGACAGGCACTACTACGAGCAGTACTTC	CASSDDRHYYEQYF
-	-	TRBV6-5	TRBJ2-7	TGTGCCAGCAGTTACTCCTTTCGACTCGTCGAGCAGTACTTC	CASSYSFRLVEQYF
-	many	TRBV27	TRBJ2-5	TGTGCCAGCAGTCGCATAAGGGAGAGGGAGACCCAGTACTTC	CASSRIRERETQYF
-	-	TRBV4-3	TRBJ2-3	TGCGCCAGCAGCCAAGGACAGACAACCTACACAGATACGCAGTATTTT	CASSQGQTTYTDTQYF
TRBD1	-	TRBV20-1	TRBJ2-7	TGCAGTGCTAACCCCGGGACAGGGGGCGCTTTCCATTACGAGCAGTACTTC	CSANPGTGGAFHYEQYF
-	-	TRBV24-1	TRBJ1-5	TGTGCCACCAGTCTTGCCGATCAGCCCCAGCATTTT	CATSLADQPQHF
-	many	TRBV29-1	TRBJ2-1	TGCAGCGCAATCCTCCCAGGGTATCTGGAGAATGAGCAGTTCTTC	CSAILPGYLENEQFF
-	-	TRBV5-1	TRBJ1-4	TGCGCCAGCAGCCCCAATAGACAGGCATTTAATGAAAAACTGTTTTTT	CASSPNRQAFNEKLFF
-	few	TRBV7-2	TRBJ2-3	TGTGCCAGCAGCTTAGCTATGATCGGGGATACGCAGTATTTT	CASSLAMIGDTQYF
-	-	TRBV27	TRBJ2-7	TGTGCCAGCAGTTACACCCCGCTACTAACCTACGAGCAGTACTTC	CASSYTPLLTYEQYF
-	many	TRBV4-1	TRBJ2-3	TGCGCCAGCAGCCAGCAGGACTTGACCGGATCAGATACGCAGTATTTT	CASSQQDLTGSDTQYF
TRBD2	few	TRBV9	TRBJ2-3	TGTGCCAGCAGCCGGCGGGGGTACGGCACAGATACGCAGTATTTT	CASSRRGYGTDTQYF
-	-	TRBV7-8	TRBJ2-5	TGTGCCAGCAGCCTTATGGGGAGAAACCAAGAGACCCAGTACTTC	CASSLMGRNQETQYF
-	many	TRBV27	TRBJ1-2	TGTGCCAGCAGTTTGGCCGGGGGGTATGGCTACACCTTC	CASSLAGGYGYTF
TRBD1	-	TRBV6-2/TRBV6-3	TRBJ1-1	TGTGCCAGCAGTTACCCTTCGGGACAGGGATCCACTGAAGCTTTCTTT	CASSYPSGQGSTEAFF
-	many	TRBV5-4	TRBJ2-5	TGTGCCAGCAGCGTGTTTGCTCTCGAGACCCAGTACTTC	CASSVFALETQYF
-	-	TRBV6-5	TRBJ2-4	TGTGCCAGCAGTTACTCCACGGAAGCCAAAAACATTCAGTACTTC	CASSYSTEAKNIQYF
-	few	TRBV7-9	TRBJ2-7	TGTGCCAGCAGTGGGCCGGGGAGTCCCTACGAGCAGTACTTC	CASSGPGSPYEQYF
TRBD2	-	TRBV7-2	TRBJ2-1	TGTGCCAGCAGCTTATCCGTCGTGGCTAGCGGGAGTGATGAGCAGTTCTTC	CASSLSVVASGSDEQFF
TRBD2	many	TRBV29-1	TRBJ2-1	TGCAGCGTTGACCGGGGCGGGAGGTCCTACAATGAGCAGTTCTTC	CSVDRGGRSYNEQFF
-	few	TRBV20-1	TRBJ2-3	TGCAGTGCTCTGCCGGGACTCGGCACAGATACGCAGTATTTT	CSALPGLGTDTQYF
TRBD2	-	TRBV4-1	TRBJ2-1	TGCGCCAGCAGCCGCACCGGACTAGCGGGAGGAGGCGATGAGCAGTTCTTC	CASSRTGLAGGGDEQFF
-	many	TRBV6-2/TRBV6-3	TRBJ1-2	TGTGCCAGCAGTGATGTGCGGAGCTTCTATGGCTACACCTTC	CASSDVRSFYGYTF
TRBD2	-	TRBV15	TRBJ2-5	TGTGCCACCAGCAGAGCCAAGACTAGCGGGGGAGAGACCCAGTACTTC	CATSRAKTSGGETQYF
-	-	TRBV30	TRBJ1-5	TGTGCCTGGAGTGTACCGAGACATCCGAGCAATCAGCCCCAGCATTTT	CAWSVPRHPSNQPQHF
-	-	TRBV7-9	TRBJ2-2	TGTGCCAGCTGCTGCGAGCCTGGGGGCACCGGGGAGCTGTTTTTT	CASCCEPGGTGELFF